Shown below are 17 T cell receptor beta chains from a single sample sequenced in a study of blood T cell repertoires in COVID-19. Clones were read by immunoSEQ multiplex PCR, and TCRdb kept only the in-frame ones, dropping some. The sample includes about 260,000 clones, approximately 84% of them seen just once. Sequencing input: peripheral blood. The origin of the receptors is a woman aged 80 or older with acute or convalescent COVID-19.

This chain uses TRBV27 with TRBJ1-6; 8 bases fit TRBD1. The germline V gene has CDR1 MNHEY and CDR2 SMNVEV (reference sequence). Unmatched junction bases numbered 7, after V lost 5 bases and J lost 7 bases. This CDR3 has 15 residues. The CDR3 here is CASSPRTGLNSPLHF. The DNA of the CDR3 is TGTGCCAGCAGTCCCAGGACAGGGTTAAATTCACCCCTCCACTTT.

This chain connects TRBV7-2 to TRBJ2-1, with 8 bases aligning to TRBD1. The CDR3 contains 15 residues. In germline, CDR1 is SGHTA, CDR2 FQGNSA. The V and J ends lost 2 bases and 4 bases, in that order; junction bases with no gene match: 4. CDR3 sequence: CASSLQGAAYNEQFF. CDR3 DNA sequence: TGTGCCAGCAGCTTACAGGGGGCGGCTTACAATGAGCAGTTCTTC.

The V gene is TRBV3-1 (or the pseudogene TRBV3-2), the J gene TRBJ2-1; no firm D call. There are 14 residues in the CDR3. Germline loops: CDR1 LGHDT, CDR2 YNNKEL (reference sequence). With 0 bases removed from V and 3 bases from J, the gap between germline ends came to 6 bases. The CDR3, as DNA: TGTGCCAGCAGCCAAGATCACAGCTACAATGAGCAGTTCTTC. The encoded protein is CASSQDHSYNEQFF.

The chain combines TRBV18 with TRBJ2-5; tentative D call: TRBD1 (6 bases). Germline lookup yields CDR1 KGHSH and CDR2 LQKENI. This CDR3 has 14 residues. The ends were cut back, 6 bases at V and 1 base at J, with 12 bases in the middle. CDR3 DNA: TGTGCCAGCTCCGCGACAGGTTTCCAAGAGACCCAGTACTTC. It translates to CASSATGFQETQYF.

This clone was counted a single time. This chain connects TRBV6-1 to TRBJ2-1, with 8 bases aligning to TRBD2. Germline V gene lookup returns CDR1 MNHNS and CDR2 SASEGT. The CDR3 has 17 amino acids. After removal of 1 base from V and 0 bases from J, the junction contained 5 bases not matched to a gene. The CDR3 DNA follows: TGTGCCAGCAGTGAAGTATGGCGGGGGGACTCCTACAATGAGCAGTTCTTC. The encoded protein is CASSEVWRGDSYNEQFF.

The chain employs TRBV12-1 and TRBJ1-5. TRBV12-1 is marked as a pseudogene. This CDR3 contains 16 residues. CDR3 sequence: CASSPLQGGSNQPQHF. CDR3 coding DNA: TGTGCCAGCAGCCCCCTCCAGGGAGGAAGCAATCAGCCCCAGCATTTT.

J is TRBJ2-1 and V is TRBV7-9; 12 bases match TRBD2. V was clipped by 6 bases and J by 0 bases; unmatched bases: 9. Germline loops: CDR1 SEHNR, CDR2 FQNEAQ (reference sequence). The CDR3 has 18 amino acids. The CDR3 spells CASRSGLAGSGSYNEQFF. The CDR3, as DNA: TGTGCCAGCAGATCCGGACTAGCGGGATCTGGCTCCTACAATGAGCAGTTCTTC.

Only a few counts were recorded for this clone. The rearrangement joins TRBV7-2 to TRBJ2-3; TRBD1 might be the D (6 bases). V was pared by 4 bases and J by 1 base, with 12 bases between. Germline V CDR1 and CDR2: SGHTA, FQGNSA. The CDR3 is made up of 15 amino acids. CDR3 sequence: CASSYQGLRTDTQYF. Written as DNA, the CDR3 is TGTGCCAGCAGCTACCAGGGGCTACGCACAGATACGCAGTATTTT.

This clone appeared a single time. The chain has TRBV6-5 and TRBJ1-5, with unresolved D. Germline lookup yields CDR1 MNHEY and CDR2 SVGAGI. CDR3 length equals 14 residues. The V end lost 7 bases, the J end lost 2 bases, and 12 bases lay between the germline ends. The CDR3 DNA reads TGTGCCAGCAACGAGATAGCAGGCAATCAGCCCCAGCATTTT. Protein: CASNEIAGNQPQHF.

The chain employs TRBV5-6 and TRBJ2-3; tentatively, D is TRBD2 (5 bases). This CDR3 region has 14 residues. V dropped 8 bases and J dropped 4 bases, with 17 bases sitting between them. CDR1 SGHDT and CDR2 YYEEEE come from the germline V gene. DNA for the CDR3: TGTGCCAGTCCTTACGCGGAGAGGGCAGATACGCAGTATTTT. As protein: CASPYAERADTQYF.

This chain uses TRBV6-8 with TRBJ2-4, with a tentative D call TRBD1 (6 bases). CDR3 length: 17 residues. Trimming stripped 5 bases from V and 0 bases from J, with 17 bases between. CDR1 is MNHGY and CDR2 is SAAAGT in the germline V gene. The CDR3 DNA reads TGTGCCAGCAGTAACCGCCCCAGGGGTAGAGCCAAAAACATTCAGTACTTC. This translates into CASSNRPRGRAKNIQYF.

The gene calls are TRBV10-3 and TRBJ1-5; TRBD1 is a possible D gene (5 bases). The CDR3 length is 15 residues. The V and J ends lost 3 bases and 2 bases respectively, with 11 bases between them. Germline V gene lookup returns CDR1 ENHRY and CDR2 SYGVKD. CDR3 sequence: CAISDGGDGNQPQHF. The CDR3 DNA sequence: TGTGCCATCAGTGATGGGGGGGATGGCAATCAGCCCCAGCATTTT.

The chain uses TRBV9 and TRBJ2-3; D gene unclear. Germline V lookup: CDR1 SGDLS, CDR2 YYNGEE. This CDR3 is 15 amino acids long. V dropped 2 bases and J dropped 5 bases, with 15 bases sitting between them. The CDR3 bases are TGTGCCAGCAGCGTGGATCAGGTACACCGAGATACGCAGTATTTT. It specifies CASSVDQVHRDTQYF. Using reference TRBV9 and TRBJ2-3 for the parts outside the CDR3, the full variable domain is DSGVTQTPKHLITATGQRVTLRCSPRSGDLSVYWYQQSLDQGLQFLIQYYNGEERAKGNILERFSAQQFPDLHSELNLSSLELGDSALYFCASSVDQVHRDTQYFGPGTRLTVL.

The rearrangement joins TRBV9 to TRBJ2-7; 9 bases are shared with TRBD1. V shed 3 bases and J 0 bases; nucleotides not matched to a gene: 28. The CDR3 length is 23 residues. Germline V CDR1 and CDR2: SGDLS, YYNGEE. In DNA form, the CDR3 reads TGTGCCAGCAGCGCCGGCTTCGTAACCCCAAACAGACAGGGGGAGGCTCCCTCCTACGAGCAGTACTTC. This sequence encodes CASSAGFVTPNRQGEAPSYEQYF.

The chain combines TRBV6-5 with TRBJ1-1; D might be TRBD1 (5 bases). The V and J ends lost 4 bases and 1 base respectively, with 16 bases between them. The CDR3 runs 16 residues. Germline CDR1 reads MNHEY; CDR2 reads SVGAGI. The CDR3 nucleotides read TGTGCCAGCAGTTCCCAGGCGGGAGGGGCGAACACTGAAGCTTTCTTT. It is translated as CASSSQAGGANTEAFF.

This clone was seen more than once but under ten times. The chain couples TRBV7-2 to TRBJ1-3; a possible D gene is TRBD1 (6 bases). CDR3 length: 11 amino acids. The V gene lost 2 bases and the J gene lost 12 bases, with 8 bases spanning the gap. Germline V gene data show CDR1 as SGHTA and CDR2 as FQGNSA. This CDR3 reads CASSLIGGIYF. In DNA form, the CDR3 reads TGTGCCAGCAGCTTAATAGGGGGCATATATTTT.

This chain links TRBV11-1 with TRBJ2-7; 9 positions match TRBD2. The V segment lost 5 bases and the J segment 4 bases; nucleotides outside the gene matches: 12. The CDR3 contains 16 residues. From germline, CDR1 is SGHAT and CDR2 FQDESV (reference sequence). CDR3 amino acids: CASSGLGGGRGYEQYF. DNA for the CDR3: TGTGCCAGCAGCGGCCTCGGTGGCGGGAGGGGTTACGAGCAGTACTTC.